This T cell receptor beta chain is from a study of metastatic and nonmetastatic thyroid tumors. Study summary: Repertoire data that came from the blood and tumor or nodule tissue of malignant and benign thyroid patients were compared. Study-wide results and limits: According to reports, the diversity of TCR beta was significantly higher in malignant thyroid tumors than in benign nodules, and this held in both blood and tumor samples.

Through MiXCR, TCRdb re-clonotyped the PCR reads. The sample carries just under 60,000 clones, about 16% recorded once. This clone was seen repeatedly, ten times or more. Its antigen is still unknown. Treatment of any kind had been given to no patient before thyroid surgery. Input material: blood. This sequence was found in a male donor with papillary thyroid cancer or a benign thyroid nodule (not recorded which). Some clones in this sample may be carry-over from other donors' samples.

The chain's CDR3 is CASGTSWGNEQFF. The CDR3 DNA reads as TGTGCCAGCGGGACTAGCTGGGGGAATGAGCAGTTCTTC. The V call is TRBV9, the J call TRBJ2-1, with 9 bases aligning to TRBD2. V lost 7 bases, J lost 7 bases, and 6 bases stayed unmatched. Germline CDR1 is SGDLS and CDR2 is YYNGEE. The length of the CDR3 is 13 residues.